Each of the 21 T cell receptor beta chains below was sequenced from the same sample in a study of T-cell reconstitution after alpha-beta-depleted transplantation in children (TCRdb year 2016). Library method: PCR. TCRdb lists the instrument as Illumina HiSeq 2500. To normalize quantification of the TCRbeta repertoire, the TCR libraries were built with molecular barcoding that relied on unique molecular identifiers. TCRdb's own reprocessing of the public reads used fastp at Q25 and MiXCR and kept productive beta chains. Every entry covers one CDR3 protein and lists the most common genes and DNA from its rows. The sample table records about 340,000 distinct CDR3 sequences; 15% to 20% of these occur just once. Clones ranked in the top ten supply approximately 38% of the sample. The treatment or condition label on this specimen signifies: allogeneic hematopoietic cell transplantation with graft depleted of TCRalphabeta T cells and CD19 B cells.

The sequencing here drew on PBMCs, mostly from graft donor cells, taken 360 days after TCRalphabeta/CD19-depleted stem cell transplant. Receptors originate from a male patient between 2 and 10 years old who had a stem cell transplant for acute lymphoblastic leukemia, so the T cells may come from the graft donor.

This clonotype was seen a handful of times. The CDR3 DNA follows: TGTGCCAGCAGTCCCGGGACGGTGAATCAGCCCCAGCATTTT. It codes for CASSPGTVNQPQHF. The gene calls are TRBV27 and TRBJ1-5; tentative D call: TRBD1 (5 bases). The CDR3 contains 14 residues. CDR1 is MNHEY and CDR2 is SMNVEV in the germline V gene (reference sequence). V shed 5 bases and J shed 4 bases, with 12 bases lying between them.

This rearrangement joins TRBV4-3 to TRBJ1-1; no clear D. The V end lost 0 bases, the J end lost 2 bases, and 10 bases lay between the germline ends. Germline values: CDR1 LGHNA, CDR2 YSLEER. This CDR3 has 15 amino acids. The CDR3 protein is CASSQDPLANTEAFF. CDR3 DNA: TGCGCCAGCAGCCAAGATCCCCTTGCCAACACTGAAGCTTTCTTT.

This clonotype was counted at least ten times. CDR3 DNA: TGTGCCAGCAGTTTCGACCTAGCACGGGATACGCAGTATTTT. The encoded protein is CASSFDLARDTQYF. This chain links TRBV28 with TRBJ2-3; perhaps TRBD2 as D (5 bases). The CDR3 sequence is 14 residues long. The V and J ends lost 3 bases and 6 bases respectively, with 13 bases between them. Germline CDR1 reads MDHEN; CDR2 reads SYDVKM.

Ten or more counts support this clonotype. The CDR3 DNA reads as TGTGCCAGCTCACCAGGACAGTTAGAGACCCAGTACTTC. Amino acids: CASSPGQLETQYF. This chain joins TRBV18 and TRBJ2-5; TRBD1 might be the D (6 bases). The germline V gene has CDR1 KGHSH and CDR2 LQKENI. The CDR3 totals 13 residues. V shed 2 bases and J shed 4 bases, with 8 bases lying between them.

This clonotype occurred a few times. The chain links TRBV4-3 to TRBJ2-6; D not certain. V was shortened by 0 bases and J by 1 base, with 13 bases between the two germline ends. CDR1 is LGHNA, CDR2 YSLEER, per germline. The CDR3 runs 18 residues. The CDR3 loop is CASSQEDQIRSGANVLTF. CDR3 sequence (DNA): TGCGCCAGCAGCCAAGAAGACCAGATCCGATCTGGGGCCAACGTCCTGACTTTC.

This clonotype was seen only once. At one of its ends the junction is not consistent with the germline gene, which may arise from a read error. CDR3: CASRISRGTEPFF. The CDR3 region has the DNA TGTGCCAGCAGGATATCTAGGGGCACTGAACCTTTCTTT. The chain uses TRBV12-3 or TRBV12-4 and TRBJ1-1; a possible D gene is TRBD1 (5 bases). There are 13 residues in the CDR3.

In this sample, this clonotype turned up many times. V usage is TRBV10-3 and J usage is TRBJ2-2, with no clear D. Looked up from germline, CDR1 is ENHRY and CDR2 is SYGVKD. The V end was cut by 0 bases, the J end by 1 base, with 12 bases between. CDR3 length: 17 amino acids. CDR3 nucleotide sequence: TGTGCCATCAGTGAGTCGGAAGGTAAAATGAACACCGGGGAGCTGTTTTTT. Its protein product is CAISESEGKMNTGELFF.

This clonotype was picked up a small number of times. The CDR3 is CASSQDGDFYEQYF. The DNA of the CDR3 is TGCGCCAGCAGCCAAGATGGGGACTTTTACGAGCAGTACTTC. The chain employs TRBV4-3 and TRBJ2-7, with D perhaps matching TRBD2 (6 bases). CDR3 length equals 14 residues. Germline CDR1 is LGHNA and CDR2 is YSLEER. Trimming removed 0 bases from V and 4 bases from J, with 10 bases in between.

The CDR3 DNA follows: TGTGCCAGCAGTGATTGGGAAGAGACCCAGTACTTC. Its protein product is CASSDWEETQYF. The chain uses TRBV25-1 and TRBJ2-5, with no clear D. Germline values: CDR1 MGHDK, CDR2 SYGVNS. V lost 3 bases and J lost 3, with 5 bases in between. This CDR3 is built from 12 residues.

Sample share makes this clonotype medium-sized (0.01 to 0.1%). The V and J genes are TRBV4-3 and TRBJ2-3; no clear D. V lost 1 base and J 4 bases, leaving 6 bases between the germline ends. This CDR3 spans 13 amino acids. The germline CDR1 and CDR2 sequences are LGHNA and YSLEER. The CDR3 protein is CASSQAVSDTQYF. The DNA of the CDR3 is TGCGCCAGCAGCCAAGCGGTGTCAGATACGCAGTATTTT.

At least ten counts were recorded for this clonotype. This CDR3 is CASSPRLAGQETQYF. The DNA of the CDR3 is TGTGCCAGCAGTCCCCGGCTAGCGGGCCAAGAGACCCAGTACTTC. The rearrangement uses TRBV12-3 or TRBV12-4 and TRBJ2-5; TRBD2 matches at 8 bases. J was trimmed by 1 base and V by 5 bases; bases with no gene match: 6. This CDR3 is 15 amino acids long.

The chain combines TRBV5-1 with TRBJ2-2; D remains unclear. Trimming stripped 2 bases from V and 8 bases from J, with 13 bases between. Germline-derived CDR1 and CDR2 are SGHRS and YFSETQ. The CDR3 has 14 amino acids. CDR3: CASSLGASPGELFF. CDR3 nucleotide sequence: TGCGCCAGCAGCTTAGGAGCGAGCCCGGGGGAGCTGTTTTTT. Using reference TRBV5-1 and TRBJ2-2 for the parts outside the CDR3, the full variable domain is KAGVTQTPRYLIKTRGQQVTLSCSPISGHRSVSWYQQTPGQGLQFLFEYFSETQRNKGNFPGRFSGRQFSNSRSEMNVSTLELGDSALYLCASSLGASPGELFFGEGSRLTVL.

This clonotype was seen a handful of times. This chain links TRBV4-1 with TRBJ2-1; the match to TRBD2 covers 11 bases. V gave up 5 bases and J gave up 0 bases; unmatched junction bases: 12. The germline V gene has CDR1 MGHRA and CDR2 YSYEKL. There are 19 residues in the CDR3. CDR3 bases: TGCGCCAGCAGCGCCCGGGGACTAGCGGTAGATTCCTCCTACAATGAGCAGTTCTTC. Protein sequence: CASSARGLAVDSSYNEQFF.

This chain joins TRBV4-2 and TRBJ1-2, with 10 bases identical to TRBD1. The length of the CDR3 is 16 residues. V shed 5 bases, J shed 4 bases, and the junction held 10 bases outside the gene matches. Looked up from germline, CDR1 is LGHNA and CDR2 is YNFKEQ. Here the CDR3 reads CASSGISGQGSYGYTF. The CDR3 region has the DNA TGTGCCAGCAGCGGGATATCGGGACAGGGGAGCTATGGCTACACCTTC.

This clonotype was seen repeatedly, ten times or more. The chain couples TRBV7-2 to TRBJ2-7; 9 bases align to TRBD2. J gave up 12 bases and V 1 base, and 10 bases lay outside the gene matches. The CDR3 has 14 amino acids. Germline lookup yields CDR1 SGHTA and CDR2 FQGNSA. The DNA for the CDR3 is TGTGCCAGCAGCTTAGAGGTAGGGCTAGCGGGATCGTACTTC. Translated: CASSLEVGLAGSYF.

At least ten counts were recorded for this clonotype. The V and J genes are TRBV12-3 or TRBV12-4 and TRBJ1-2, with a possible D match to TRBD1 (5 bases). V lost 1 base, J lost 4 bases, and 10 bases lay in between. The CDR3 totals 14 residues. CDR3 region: CASSLGGGSYGYTF. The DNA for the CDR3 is TGTGCCAGCAGTTTAGGCGGGGGAAGCTATGGCTACACCTTC.

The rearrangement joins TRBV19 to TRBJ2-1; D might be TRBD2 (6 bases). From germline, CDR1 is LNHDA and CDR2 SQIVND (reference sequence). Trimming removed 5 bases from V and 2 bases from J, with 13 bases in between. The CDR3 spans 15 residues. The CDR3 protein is CASSFRELPYNEQFF. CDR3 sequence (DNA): TGTGCCAGTAGTTTCCGGGAGCTCCCCTACAATGAGCAGTTCTTC.

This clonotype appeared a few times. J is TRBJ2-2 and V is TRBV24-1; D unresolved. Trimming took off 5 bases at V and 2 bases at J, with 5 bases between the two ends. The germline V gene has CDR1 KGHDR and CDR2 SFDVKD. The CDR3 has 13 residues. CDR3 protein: CATSGSNTGELFF. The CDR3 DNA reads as TGTGCCACCAGTGGCTCCAACACCGGGGAGCTGTTTTTT.

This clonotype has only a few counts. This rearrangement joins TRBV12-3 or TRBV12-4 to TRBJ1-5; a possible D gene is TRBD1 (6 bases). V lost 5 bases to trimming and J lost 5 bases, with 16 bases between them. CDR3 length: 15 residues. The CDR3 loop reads CASSPQQGFDQPQHF. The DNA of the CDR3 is TGTGCCAGCAGTCCTCAACAGGGATTTGATCAGCCCCAGCATTTT.

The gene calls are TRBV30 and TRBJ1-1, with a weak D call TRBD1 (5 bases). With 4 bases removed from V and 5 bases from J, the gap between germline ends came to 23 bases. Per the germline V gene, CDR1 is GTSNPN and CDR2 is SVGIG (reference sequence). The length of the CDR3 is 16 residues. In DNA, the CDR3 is TGTGCCTGGATCGGATTCGCTAGGGCAAGGGGAACTGAAGCTTTCTTT. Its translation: CAWIGFARARGTEAFF.

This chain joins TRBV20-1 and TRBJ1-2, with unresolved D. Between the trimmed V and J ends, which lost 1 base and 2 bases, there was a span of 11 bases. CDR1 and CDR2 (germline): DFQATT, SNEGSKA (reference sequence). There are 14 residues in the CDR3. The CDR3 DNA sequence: TGCAGTGCTAGAGCCTCGTCGGGCAACTATGGCTACACCTTC. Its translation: CSARASSGNYGYTF.